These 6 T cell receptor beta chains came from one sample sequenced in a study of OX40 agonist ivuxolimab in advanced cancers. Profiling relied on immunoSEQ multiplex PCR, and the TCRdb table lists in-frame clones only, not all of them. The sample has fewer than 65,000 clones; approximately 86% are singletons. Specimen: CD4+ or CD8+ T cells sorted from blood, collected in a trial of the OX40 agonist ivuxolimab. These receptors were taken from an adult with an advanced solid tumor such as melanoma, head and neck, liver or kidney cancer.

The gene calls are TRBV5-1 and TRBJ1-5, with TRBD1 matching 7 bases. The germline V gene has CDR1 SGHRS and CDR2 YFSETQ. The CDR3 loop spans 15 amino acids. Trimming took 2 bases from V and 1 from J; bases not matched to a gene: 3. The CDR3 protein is CASSFQGESNQPQHF. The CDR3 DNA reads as TGCGCCAGCAGCTTTCAGGGGGAGAGCAATCAGCCCCAGCATTTT.

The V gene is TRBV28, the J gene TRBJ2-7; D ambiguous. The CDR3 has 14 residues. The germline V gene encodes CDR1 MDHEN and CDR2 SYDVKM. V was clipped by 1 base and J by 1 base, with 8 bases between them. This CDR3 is CASSLYGLSYEQYF. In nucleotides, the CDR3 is TGTGCCAGCAGTTTATACGGGCTTTCCTACGAGCAGTACTTC.

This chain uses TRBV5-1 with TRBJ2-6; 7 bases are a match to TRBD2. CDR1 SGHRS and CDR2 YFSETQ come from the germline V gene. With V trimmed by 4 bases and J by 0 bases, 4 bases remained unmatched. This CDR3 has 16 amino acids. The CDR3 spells CASSRAGDSGANVLTF. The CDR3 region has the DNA TGCGCCAGCAGCAGGGCGGGAGACTCTGGGGCCAACGTCCTGACTTTC.

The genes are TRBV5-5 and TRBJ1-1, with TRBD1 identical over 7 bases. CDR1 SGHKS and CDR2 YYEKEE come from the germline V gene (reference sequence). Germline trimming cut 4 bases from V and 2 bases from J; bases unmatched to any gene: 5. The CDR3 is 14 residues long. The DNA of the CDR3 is TGTGCCAGCAGCCCCGGGACAGCCAACACTGAAGCTTTCTTT. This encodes CASSPGTANTEAFF.

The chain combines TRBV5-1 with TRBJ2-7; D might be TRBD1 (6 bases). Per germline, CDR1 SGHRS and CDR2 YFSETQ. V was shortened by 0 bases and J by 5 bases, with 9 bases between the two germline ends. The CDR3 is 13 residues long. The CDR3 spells CASSLAGTHEQYF. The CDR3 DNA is TGCGCCAGCAGCTTGGCCGGGACACACGAGCAGTACTTC.

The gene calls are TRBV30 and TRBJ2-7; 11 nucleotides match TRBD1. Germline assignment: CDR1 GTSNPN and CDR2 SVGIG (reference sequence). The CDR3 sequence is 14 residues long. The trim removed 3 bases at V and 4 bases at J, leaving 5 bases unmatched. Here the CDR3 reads CAWSGGTGGYEQYF. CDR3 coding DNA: TGTGCCTGGAGCGGTGGGACAGGGGGATACGAGCAGTACTTC.